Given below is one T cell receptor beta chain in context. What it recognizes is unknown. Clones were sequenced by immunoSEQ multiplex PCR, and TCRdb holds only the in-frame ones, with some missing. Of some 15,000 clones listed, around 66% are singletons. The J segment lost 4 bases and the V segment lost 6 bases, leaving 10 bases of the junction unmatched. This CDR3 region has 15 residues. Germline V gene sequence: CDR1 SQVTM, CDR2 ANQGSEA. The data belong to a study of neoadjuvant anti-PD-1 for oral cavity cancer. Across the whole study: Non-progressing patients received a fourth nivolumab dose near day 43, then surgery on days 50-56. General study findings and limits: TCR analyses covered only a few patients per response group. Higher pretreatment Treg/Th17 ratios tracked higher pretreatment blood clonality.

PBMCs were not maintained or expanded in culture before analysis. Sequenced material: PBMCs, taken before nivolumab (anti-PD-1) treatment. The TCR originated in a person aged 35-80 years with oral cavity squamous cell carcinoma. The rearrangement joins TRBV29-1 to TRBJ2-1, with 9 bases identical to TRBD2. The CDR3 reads CSVDRSGSSYNEQFF. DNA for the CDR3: TGCAGCGTCGACCGTAGCGGGAGTTCTTACAATGAGCAGTTCTTC.